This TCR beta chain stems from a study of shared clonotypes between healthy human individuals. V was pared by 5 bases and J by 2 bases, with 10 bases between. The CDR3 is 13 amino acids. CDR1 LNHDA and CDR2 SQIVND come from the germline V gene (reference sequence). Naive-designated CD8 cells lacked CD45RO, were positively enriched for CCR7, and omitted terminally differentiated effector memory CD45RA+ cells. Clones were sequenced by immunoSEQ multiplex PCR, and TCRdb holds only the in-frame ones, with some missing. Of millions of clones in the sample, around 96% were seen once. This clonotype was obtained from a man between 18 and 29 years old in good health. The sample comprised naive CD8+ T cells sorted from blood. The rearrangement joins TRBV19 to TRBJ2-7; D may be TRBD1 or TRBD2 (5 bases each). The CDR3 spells CASSRGEPYEQYF. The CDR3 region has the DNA TGTGCCAGTAGTCGAGGGGAGCCCTACGAGCAGTACTTC.